This is a list of T cell receptor beta chains from one sample in a study of blood T cell repertoires in COVID-19. Sequencing was performed with immunoSEQ multiplex PCR; in TCRdb, only in-frame clones are kept and a portion is missing. Counted here are under 500,000 clones, roughly nine tenths occurring once; the ten biggest clones make up 0.95% to 1.2%. Sequenced sample: PBMCs or T cells enriched from blood (not recorded which). These receptors were collected from a man aged 25 to 40 who had recovered from COVID-19. Each CDR3 is given with its conserved first and last residue. Each record gives: CDR3 DNA, CDR3 protein, J gene, clone size, V gene, D gene. A D gene is named only where the DNA matches it firmly. The size entry is marked missing in some rows and otherwise reads once, few, many or a size class.

TGTGCCAGCAGCCAAGTCCACGGCGGCGACAATGAGCAGTTCTTC CASSQVHGGDNEQFF TRBJ2-1 . TRBV3-1/TRBV3-2 .
TGTGCCAGCTCACCACCTGACCGACTAGCGGGATACGAGCAGTACTTC CASSPPDRLAGYEQYF TRBJ2-7 . TRBV18 TRBD2
TGTGCCAGCAGCTTAACGAAAGTGCCAGTCTATGGCTACACCTTC CASSLTKVPVYGYTF TRBJ1-2 . TRBV7-3 .
TGTGCCAGCAGCGGGGGACAGGGTTCCAATGAGCAGTTCTTC CASSGGQGSNEQFF TRBJ2-1 . TRBV9 TRBD1
TGTGCCAGCAGCTGGGGCGGCTCACAGACGGCTTATGGCTACACCTTC CASSWGGSQTAYGYTF TRBJ1-2 . TRBV5-6 .
TGTGCCAGCAGCGGCCGGGACAAAGATGAAGCTTTCTTT CASSGRDKDEAFF TRBJ1-1 once TRBV7-2 .
TGTGCCAGCAGTCCATGGAGCGAGCAGTACTTC CASSPWSEQYF TRBJ2-7 . TRBV21-1 .
TGTGCCAGCAACCAGGGGTCCAACGAGCAGTTCTTC CASNQGSNEQFF TRBJ2-1 . TRBV28 .
TGTGCCAGCAGCCCCCCAAACCGGAGAGGCACTGAAGCTTTCTTT CASSPPNRRGTEAFF TRBJ1-1 . TRBV3-1/TRBV3-2 .
TGCGCCAGCAGCTTGGGAACAGGGGGGAGTTCACCCCTCCACTTT CASSLGTGGSSPLHF TRBJ1-6 . TRBV5-1 TRBD1
TGTGCCAGCAGCACCCAGACAGGGGGCAATCAGCCCCAGCATTTT CASSTQTGGNQPQHF TRBJ1-5 . TRBV21-1 .
TGTGCCAGCACCACCGGACAGGGGACGACTAGCTATGGCTACACCTTC CASTTGQGTTSYGYTF TRBJ1-2 once TRBV11-2 TRBD1
TGTGCCACCAAGACCGGGACTAGCAGATACAATGAGCAGTTCTTC CATKTGTSRYNEQFF TRBJ2-1 . TRBV27 TRBD2
TGTGCCAGCAGCTTAGCTAGCGGGACTGACGGGGAGCTGTTTTTT CASSLASGTDGELFF TRBJ2-2 . TRBV7-9 TRBD2
TGTGCCATATCGGGGACTAGCGGGAGGACCGGGGAGCTGTTTTTT CAISGTSGRTGELFF TRBJ2-2 . TRBV10-3 TRBD2
TGTGCCAGCAGAGGGACAGGGGTGACTGAAGCTTTCTTT CASRGTGVTEAFF TRBJ1-1 . TRBV28 TRBD1